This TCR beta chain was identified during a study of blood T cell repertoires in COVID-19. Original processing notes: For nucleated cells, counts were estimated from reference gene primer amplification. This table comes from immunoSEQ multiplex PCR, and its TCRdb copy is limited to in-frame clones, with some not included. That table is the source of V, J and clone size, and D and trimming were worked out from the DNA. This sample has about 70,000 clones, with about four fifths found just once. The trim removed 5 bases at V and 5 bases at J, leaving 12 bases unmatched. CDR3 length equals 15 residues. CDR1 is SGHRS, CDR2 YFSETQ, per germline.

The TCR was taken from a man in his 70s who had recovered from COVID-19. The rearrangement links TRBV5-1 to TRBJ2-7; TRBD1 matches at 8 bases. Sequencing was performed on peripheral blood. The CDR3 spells CASRRPGQVIDEQYF. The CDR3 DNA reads TGCGCCAGCAGACGTCCGGGACAGGTTATCGACGAGCAGTACTTC.